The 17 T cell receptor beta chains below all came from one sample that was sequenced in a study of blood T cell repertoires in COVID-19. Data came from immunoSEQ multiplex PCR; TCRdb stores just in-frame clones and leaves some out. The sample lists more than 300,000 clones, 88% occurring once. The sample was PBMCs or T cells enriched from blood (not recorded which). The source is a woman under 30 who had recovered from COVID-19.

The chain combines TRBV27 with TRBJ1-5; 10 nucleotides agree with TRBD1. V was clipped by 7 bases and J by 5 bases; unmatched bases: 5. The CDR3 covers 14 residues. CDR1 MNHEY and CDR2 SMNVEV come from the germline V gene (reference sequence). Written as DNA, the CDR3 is TGTGCCAGCACCTCCGGGACAGGGGATCAGCCCCAGCATTTT. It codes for CASTSGTGDQPQHF.

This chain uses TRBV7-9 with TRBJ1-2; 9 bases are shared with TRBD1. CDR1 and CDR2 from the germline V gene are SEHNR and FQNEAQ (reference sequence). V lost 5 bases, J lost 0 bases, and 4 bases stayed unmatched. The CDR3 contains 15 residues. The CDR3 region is CASSGRDRANYGYTF. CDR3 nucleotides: TGTGCCAGCAGCGGTCGGGACAGGGCTAACTATGGCTACACCTTC.

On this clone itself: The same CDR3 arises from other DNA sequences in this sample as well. The CDR3 coding sequence is TGTGCCACTCAGGGTTACAATGAGCAGTTCTTC. This codes for CATQGYNEQFF. The chain couples TRBV15 to TRBJ2-1, with a weak D call TRBD1 (5 bases). This CDR3 has 11 amino acids. The V gene lost 9 bases and the J gene lost 4 bases, with 7 bases spanning the gap. Germline V gives CDR1 LNHNV, CDR2 YYDKDF (reference sequence).

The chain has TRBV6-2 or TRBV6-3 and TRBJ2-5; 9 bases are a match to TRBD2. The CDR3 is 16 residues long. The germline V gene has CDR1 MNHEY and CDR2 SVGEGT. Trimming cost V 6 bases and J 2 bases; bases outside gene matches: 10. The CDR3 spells CASSLFRLAEQETQYF. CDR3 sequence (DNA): TGTGCCAGCAGCCTCTTCCGACTAGCGGAACAAGAGACCCAGTACTTC.

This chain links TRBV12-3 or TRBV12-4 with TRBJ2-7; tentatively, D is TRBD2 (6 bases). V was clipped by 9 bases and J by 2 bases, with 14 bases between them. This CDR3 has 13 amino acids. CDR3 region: CASAGGAPYEQYF. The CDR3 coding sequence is TGTGCCAGTGCCGGAGGGGCCCCCTACGAGCAGTACTTC.

The CDR3 region is CASSTNRGQPQHF. CDR3 nucleotides: TGTGCCAGCAGCACTAACAGGGGGCAGCCCCAGCATTTT. The chain couples TRBV6-6 to TRBJ1-5, with 8 bases fitting TRBD1. The CDR3 has 13 amino acids. Germline V lookup: CDR1 MNHNY, CDR2 SVGAGI (reference sequence). The junction had 5 bases not matched to a gene; V was cut back by 6 bases and J by 7 bases.

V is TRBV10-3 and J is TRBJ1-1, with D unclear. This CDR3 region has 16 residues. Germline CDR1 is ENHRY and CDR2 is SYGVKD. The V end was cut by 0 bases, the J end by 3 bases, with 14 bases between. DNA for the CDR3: TGTGCCATCAGTGAGTCGTTATTATCAGACTACACTGAAGCTTTCTTT. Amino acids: CAISESLLSDYTEAFF.

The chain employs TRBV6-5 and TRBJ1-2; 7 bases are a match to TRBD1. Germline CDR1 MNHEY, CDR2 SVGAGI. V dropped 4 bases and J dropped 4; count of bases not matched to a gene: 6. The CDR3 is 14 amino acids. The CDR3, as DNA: TGTGCCAGCAGTTTCTCGGGGACAGTCTATGGCTACACCTTC. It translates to CASSFSGTVYGYTF.

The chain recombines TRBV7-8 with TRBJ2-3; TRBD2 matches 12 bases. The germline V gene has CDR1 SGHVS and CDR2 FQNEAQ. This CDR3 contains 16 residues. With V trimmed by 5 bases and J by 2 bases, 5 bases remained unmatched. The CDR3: CASSKRTSGNTDTQYF. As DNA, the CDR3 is TGTGCCAGCAGCAAACGGACTAGCGGGAACACAGATACGCAGTATTTT.

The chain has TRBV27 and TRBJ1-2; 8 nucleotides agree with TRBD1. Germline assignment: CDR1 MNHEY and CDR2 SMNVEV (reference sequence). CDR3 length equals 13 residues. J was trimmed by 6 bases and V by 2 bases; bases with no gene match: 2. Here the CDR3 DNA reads TGTGCCAGCAGTTTACAGGGGGCGGATGGCTACACCTTC. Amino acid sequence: CASSLQGADGYTF.

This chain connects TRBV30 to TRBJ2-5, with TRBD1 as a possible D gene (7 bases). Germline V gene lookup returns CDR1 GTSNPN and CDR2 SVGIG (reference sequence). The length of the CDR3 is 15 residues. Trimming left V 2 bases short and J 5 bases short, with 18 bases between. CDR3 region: CAWSSGGLASETQYF. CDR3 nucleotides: TGTGCCTGGAGTTCAGGGGGGCTCGCCTCGGAGACCCAGTACTTC.

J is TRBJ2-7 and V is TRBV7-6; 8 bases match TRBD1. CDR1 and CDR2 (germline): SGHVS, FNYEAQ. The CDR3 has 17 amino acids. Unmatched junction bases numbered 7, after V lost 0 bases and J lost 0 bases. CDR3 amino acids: CASSLAPVGQGSYEQYF. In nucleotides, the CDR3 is TGTGCCAGCAGCTTAGCTCCCGTTGGACAGGGCTCCTACGAGCAGTACTTC.

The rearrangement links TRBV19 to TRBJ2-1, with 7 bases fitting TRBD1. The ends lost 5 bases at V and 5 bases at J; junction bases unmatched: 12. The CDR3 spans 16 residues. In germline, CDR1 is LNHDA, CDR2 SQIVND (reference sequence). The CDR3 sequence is CASSALRDRPHNEQFF. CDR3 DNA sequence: TGTGCCAGTAGTGCTTTACGGGACAGACCCCACAATGAGCAGTTCTTC.

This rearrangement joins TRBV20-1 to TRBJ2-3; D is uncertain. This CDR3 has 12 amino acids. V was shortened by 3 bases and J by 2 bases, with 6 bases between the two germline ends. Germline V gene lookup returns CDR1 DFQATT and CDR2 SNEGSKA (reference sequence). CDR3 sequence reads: CSASPNTDTQYF. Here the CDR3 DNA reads TGCAGTGCTAGTCCTAACACAGATACGCAGTATTTT.

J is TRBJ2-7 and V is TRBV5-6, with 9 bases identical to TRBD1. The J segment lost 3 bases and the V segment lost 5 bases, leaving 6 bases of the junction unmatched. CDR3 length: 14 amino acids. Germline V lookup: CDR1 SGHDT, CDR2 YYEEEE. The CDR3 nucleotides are TGTGCCAGCAGGATCACAGGGGGCGACTACGAGCAGTACTTC. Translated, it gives CASRITGGDYEQYF.

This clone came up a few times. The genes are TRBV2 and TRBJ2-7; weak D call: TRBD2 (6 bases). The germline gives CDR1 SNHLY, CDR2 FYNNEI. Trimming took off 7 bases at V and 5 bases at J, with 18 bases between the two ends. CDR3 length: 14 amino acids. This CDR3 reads CASTKRRDTNEQYF. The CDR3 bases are TGTGCCAGCACCAAAAGGAGGGATACTAACGAGCAGTACTTC. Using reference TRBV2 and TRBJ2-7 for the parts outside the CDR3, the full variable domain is EPEVTQTPSHQVTQMGQEVILRCVPISNHLYFYWYRQILGQKVEFLVSFYNNEISEKSEIFDDQFSVERPDGSNFTLKIRSTKLEDSAMYFCASTKRRDTNEQYFGPGTRLTVT.

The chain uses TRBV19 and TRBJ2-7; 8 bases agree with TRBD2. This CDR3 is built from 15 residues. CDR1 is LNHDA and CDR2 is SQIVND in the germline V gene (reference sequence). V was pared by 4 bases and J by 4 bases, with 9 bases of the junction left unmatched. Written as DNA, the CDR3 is TGTGCCAGTAGTAAAGGACTAGAGCGGGGGTACGAGCAGTACTTC. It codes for CASSKGLERGYEQYF. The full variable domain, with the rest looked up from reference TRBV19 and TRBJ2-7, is DGGITQSPKYLFRKEGQNVTLSCEQNLNHDAMYWYRQDPGQGLRLIYYSQIVNDFQKGDIAEGYSVSREKKESFPLTVTSAQKNPTAFYLCASSKGLERGYEQYFGPGTRLTVT.